Listed here are 21 T cell receptor beta chains from one sample, sequenced in a study of shared clonotypes between healthy human individuals (TCRdb year 2020). The library relied on the immunoSEQ multiplex PCR assay. TCRdb holds this immuneACCESS table with in-frame rearrangements only. Some clones are missing; in checked studies, unresolved V genes explain under half, and the rest has no known cause. A total of about 460,000 clones appear in this sample, around 77% of them only once. The ten largest clonotypes hold about 11% of the sample. The sequencing input was PBMCs. The receptors derive from a woman aged 40 to 50 in good health. Some clones in this sample may be carry-over from other donors' samples.

Notes on this clone: This is likely an artifact of a read error, given a far larger clone one base away. The chain combines TRBV5-1 with TRBJ2-7; D is perhaps TRBD2 (6 bases). Germline V CDR1 and CDR2: SGHRS, YFSETQ. V was cut by 0 bases and J by 4 bases, with 20 bases left in between. The CDR3 sequence is 17 residues long. The CDR3: CASSLVLDAGRDYEQYF. DNA of the CDR3: TGCGCCAGCAGCTTGGTCTTGGATGCCGGGCGGGATTACGAGCAGTACTTC.

The J gene is TRBJ1-5, the V gene TRBV28, with D possibly being TRBD1 (5 bases). Germline V gene sequence: CDR1 MDHEN, CDR2 SYDVKM. Trimming stripped 6 bases from V and 0 bases from J, with 15 bases between. The CDR3 length is 16 residues. CDR3 bases: TGTGCCAGCAGGGGGGGTGGGAGTTATAGCAATCAGCCCCAGCATTTT. Protein product: CASRGGGSYSNQPQHF.

This clone was seen a single time. CDR3 DNA: TGTGCCAGCAGCAAAGATCTGGGCAGGGGAGGAAACTATGGCTACACCTTC. Protein product: CASSKDLGRGGNYGYTF. The chain is built from TRBV21-1 and TRBJ1-2. TRBV21-1 is annotated as a pseudogene. The CDR3 spans 17 residues.

The CDR3 nucleotides are TGTGCCAGCAGTGACAGGACTAGCGGGACAAAAAACAATGAGCAGTTCTTC. Translation: CASSDRTSGTKNNEQFF. The V call is TRBV2, the J call TRBJ2-1; TRBD2 matches 12 bases. The germline V gene has CDR1 SNHLY and CDR2 FYNNEI. Trimming cost V 3 bases and J 5 bases; bases outside gene matches: 8. The CDR3 is made up of 17 amino acids.

This clone has a handful of counts. This chain uses TRBV7-2 with TRBJ2-3; 7 bases agree with TRBD2. The CDR3 loop spans 15 amino acids. Germline-derived CDR1 and CDR2 are SGHTA and FQGNSA. The V and J ends lost 1 base and 3 bases, in that order; junction bases with no gene match: 4. The CDR3 DNA reads as TGTGCCAGCAGCTTAGGGGCGGGAGTTACAGATACGCAGTATTTT. Translated: CASSLGAGVTDTQYF. The full variable domain, with the rest looked up from reference TRBV7-2 and TRBJ2-3, is GAGVSQSPSNKVTEKGKDVELRCDPISGHTALYWYRQSLGQGLEFLIYFQGNSAPDKSGLPSDRFSAERTGGSVSTLTIQRTQQEDSAVYLCASSLGAGVTDTQYFGPGTRLTVL.

A word on this clone: This likely stems from a read error, as it lies one base from a far larger clone. This sequence joins TRBV4-2 and TRBJ2-1; no definite D call. Per the germline V gene, CDR1 is LGHNA and CDR2 is YNFKEQ. The CDR3 contains 15 residues. CDR3 amino acids: CAGSQEASSYNEQFF. As DNA, the CDR3 is TGTGCCGGCAGCCAAGAGGCGAGCTCCTACAATGAGCAGTTCTTC.

This chain links TRBV4-3 with TRBJ1-2; weak D call: TRBD1 (5 bases). Trimming took off 0 bases at V and 8 bases at J, with 16 bases between the two ends. The CDR3 covers 15 residues. Germline V CDR1 and CDR2: LGHNA, YSLEER. CDR3 DNA: TGCGCCAGCAGCCAAGATCATGGGGGTTTGGGCGGCTACACCTTC. Translated: CASSQDHGGLGGYTF.

In this sample, this clone turned up a few times. The chain couples TRBV28 to TRBJ1-2; 7 positions agree with TRBD1. The germline gives CDR1 MDHEN, CDR2 SYDVKM. After removal of 4 bases from V and 8 bases from J, the junction contained 10 bases not matched to a gene. There are 14 residues in the CDR3. The CDR3 here is CASSYHDRAGGYTF. The CDR3 nucleotides read TGTGCCAGCAGTTATCACGACAGGGCAGGAGGCTACACCTTC.

As to this clone: A much bigger clone sits one base away, suggesting this may be a read error. V is TRBV10-2 and J is TRBJ2-5; TRBD2 matches at 10 bases. The CDR3 length is 13 residues. Germline CDR1 is WSHSY and CDR2 is SAAADI. The CDR3 DNA sequence: TGCGCCAGCAGTCTAGCGGGAGTAGAGACCCGGTACTTC. It specifies CASSLAGVETRYF.

On this clone itself: A much larger clone is a single base away; this may be a read error. The chain is built from TRBV27 and TRBJ2-7, with 10 positions matching TRBD1. Germline CDR1 and CDR2: MNHEY and SMNVEV (reference sequence). The CDR3 has 14 amino acids. CDR3 sequence: CANSYRDRGGEQYF. As DNA, the CDR3 is TGTGCCAACAGTTACCGGGACAGGGGAGGGGAGCAGTACTTC.

V gene TRBV9 combines with J gene TRBJ1-4, with no clear D. Germline V gene data show CDR1 as SGDLS and CDR2 as YYNGEE. The CDR3 extends over 14 amino acids. Deletions cut 1 base from V and 7 bases from J, with 11 bases between. Written as DNA, the CDR3 is TGTGCCAGCAGCGTACAACCCCGGTCTGAAAAACTGTTTTTT. Translation: CASSVQPRSEKLFF.

This sequence joins TRBV5-1 and TRBJ1-2; tentative D call: TRBD1 (5 bases). Germline V gene sequence: CDR1 SGHRS, CDR2 YFSETQ. The V end was cut by 0 bases, the J end by 2 bases, with 8 bases between. The CDR3 is 14 amino acids. CDR3 coding DNA: TGCGCCAGCAGCTTGGTGACAGCGAACTATGGCTACACCTTC. Residues: CASSLVTANYGYTF.

V is TRBV6-1 and J is TRBJ1-3; D remains unclear. Germline CDR1 reads MNHNS; CDR2 reads SASEGT. V was clipped by 4 bases and J by 4 bases, with 8 bases between them. CDR3 length equals 13 residues. This chain's CDR3 is CASSAGPGNTIYF. Written as DNA, the CDR3 is TGTGCCAGCAGTGCCGGGCCAGGAAACACCATATATTTT.

A few counts support this clone. This sequence joins TRBV5-1 and TRBJ2-7, with 13 bases fitting TRBD2. The V gene end was trimmed by 3 bases and the J gene end by 6 bases; junction bases not matched to a gene: 9. There are 16 residues in the CDR3. CDR1 and CDR2 from the germline V gene are SGHRS and YFSETQ. CDR3 nucleotide sequence: TGCGCCAGCAGCTCGGCACCGGGACTAGCGGGGTTCGAGCAGTACTTC. It translates to CASSSAPGLAGFEQYF.

The V and J genes are TRBV10-3 and TRBJ1-2; D possibly corresponds to TRBD1 (6 bases). Trimming removed 5 bases from V and 8 bases from J, with 18 bases in between. The CDR3 sequence is 14 residues long. Germline CDR1 reads ENHRY; CDR2 reads SYGVKD. The CDR3 DNA reads as TGTGCCATCAGTATCCCGGGGGGCTCGGAGGGCTACACCTTC. Its translation: CAISIPGGSEGYTF.

The rearrangement joins TRBV5-1 to TRBJ2-7; TRBD1 might be the D (5 bases). The CDR3 consists of 14 residues. Trimming pared 5 bases from V and 6 bases from J, leaving 18 bases between. Germline V gene sequence: CDR1 SGHRS, CDR2 YFSETQ. CDR3 sequence reads: CASSRDRQGSEQYF. The CDR3 DNA follows: TGCGCCAGCAGTCGTGATAGGCAGGGAAGCGAGCAGTACTTC.

The chain is built from TRBV2 and TRBJ1-1; D not resolved. Germline V lookup: CDR1 SNHLY, CDR2 FYNNEI. CDR3 size: 12 residues. V was cut by 3 bases and J by 3 bases, with 5 bases left in between. The CDR3 bases are TGTGCCAGCAGTGAGACCTACACTGAAGCTTTCTTT. This translates into CASSETYTEAFF.

This clone was seen a few times. The rearrangement joins TRBV6-6 to TRBJ1-5, with D possibly being TRBD1 (6 bases). The CDR3 consists of 16 residues. Germline CDR1 is MNHNY and CDR2 is SVGAGI (reference sequence). Trimming took off 7 bases at V and 2 bases at J, with 18 bases between the two ends. The CDR3 region is CASTPLQGFGNQPQHF. The CDR3 DNA sequence: TGTGCCAGCACCCCTCTCCAGGGGTTTGGCAATCAGCCCCAGCATTTT.

V is TRBV30 and J is TRBJ1-2, with D possibly being TRBD1 (6 bases). The germline V gene encodes CDR1 GTSNPN and CDR2 SVGIG (reference sequence). With 3 bases removed from V and 4 bases from J, the gap between germline ends came to 12 bases. CDR3 length: 13 amino acids. For the CDR3, the DNA is TGTGCCTGGAGGGGAGGGGGAAGCTATGGCTACACCTTC. It encodes CAWRGGGSYGYTF.

The CDR3, as DNA: TGTGCCAGCAATCGTAAAGTAAGCTCCTACGAGCAGTACTTC. Amino acids: CASNRKVSSYEQYF. The gene calls are TRBV27 and TRBJ2-7, with no clear D. CDR3 length equals 14 residues. CDR1 is MNHEY, CDR2 SMNVEV, per germline (reference sequence). Between the trimmed V and J ends, which lost 7 bases and 0 bases, there was a span of 13 bases.

The V and J genes are TRBV4-2 and TRBJ2-1; 8 bases fit TRBD2. The CDR3 loop spans 14 amino acids. J was trimmed by 7 bases and V by 3 bases; bases with no gene match: 5. The germline V gene encodes CDR1 LGHNA and CDR2 YNFKEQ. CDR3 sequence (DNA): TGTGCCAGCAGCCAGACCCCTAGCGGGAATGAGCAGTTCTTC. Encoded protein: CASSQTPSGNEQFF.